Presented here are 20 T cell receptor beta chains from one specimen sequenced in a study of blood T cells in healthy people across ages. A second PCR of about 7 to 12 cycles used a sample-barcoded 5' primer and a J-beta primer mix. TCRdb fed the 5' RACE reads into MiXCR, producing one record per CDR3 protein. The sample holds approximately 800,000 distinct CDR3 sequences, roughly 26% seen once. A further study also used this sample, focusing on T cells of mothers and their children.

Specimen: blood. All receptors derive from a boy aged 5 to 17 in good health.

The chain combines TRBV5-1 with TRBJ1-1; maybe TRBD1 (6 bases). The length of the CDR3 is 13 residues. Germline V gene sequence: CDR1 SGHRS, CDR2 YFSETQ. Trimming cost V 2 bases and J 3 bases, with 8 bases left between them. CDR3: CASSFGGHTEAFF. In nucleotides, the CDR3 is TGCGCCAGCAGCTTCGGGGGGCACACTGAAGCTTTCTTT.

This clonotype was recorded a few times. In DNA, the CDR3 is TGCAGCGTTTCTTTTTGGGCTGACAAAAACATTCAGTACTTC. Translation: CSVSFWADKNIQYF. This chain connects TRBV29-1 to TRBJ2-4; D uncertain. This CDR3 is 14 amino acids long. The V gene's germline CDR1 is SQVTM and CDR2 ANQGSEA. The V end lost 5 bases, the J end lost 3 bases, and 14 bases lay between the germline ends.

This chain connects TRBV11-2 to TRBJ2-2, with no clear D. Germline CDR1 and CDR2: SGHAT and FQNNGV. The ends were cut back, 3 bases at V and 7 bases at J, with 18 bases in the middle. The CDR3 is 16 residues long. The CDR3 reads CASSLLQASAGGELFF. CDR3 DNA sequence: TGTGCCAGCAGCTTGCTTCAGGCCTCCGCTGGCGGGGAGCTGTTTTTT.

In this sample, this clonotype turned up a few times. The chain couples TRBV30 to TRBJ2-3; D is uncertain. The V end was cut by 2 bases, the J end by 2 bases, with 8 bases between. In germline, CDR1 is GTSNPN, CDR2 SVGIG (reference sequence). This CDR3 comprises 13 residues. The CDR3 nucleotides read TGTGCCTGGAGTTCCAGGAACACAGATACGCAGTATTTT. This translates into CAWSSRNTDTQYF.

This clonotype showed up just a few times. The rearrangement uses TRBV6-6 and TRBJ2-6, with a weak D call TRBD1 (6 bases). The CDR3 runs to 16 residues. The V gene's germline CDR1 is MNHNY and CDR2 SVGAGI (reference sequence). Trimming left V 3 bases short and J 4 bases short, with 13 bases between. The chain's CDR3 is CASSYFRGPGANVLTF. The CDR3, as DNA: TGTGCCAGCAGTTATTTCAGGGGTCCAGGGGCCAACGTCCTGACTTTC.

The genes are TRBV2 and TRBJ2-7; a possible D gene is TRBD1 (6 bases). V dropped 6 bases and J dropped 0 bases, with 15 bases sitting between them. The length of the CDR3 is 15 residues. Per germline, CDR1 SNHLY and CDR2 FYNNEI. The CDR3 region has the DNA TGTGCCAGCAGCGACAGGCAGGGGAGCTCCTACGAGCAGTACTTC. Its translation is CASSDRQGSSYEQYF.

This clonotype showed up just a few times. The V and J genes are TRBV20-1 and TRBJ2-1; D might be TRBD1 or TRBD2, each matching 6 bases. Gene TRBJ2-7 matches the end of the DNA better, so the J call may be wrong. Germline CDR1 reads DFQATT; CDR2 reads SNEGSKA (reference sequence). This CDR3 contains 14 residues. This CDR3 reads CSARDLQGGVEQYF. CDR3 nucleotide sequence: TGCAGTGCTAGAGATCTACAGGGAGGAGTCGAGCAGTACTTC.

This clonotype was detected a few times. In DNA, the CDR3 is TGCGCCAGCAGCCAAGCTGCGATGAGCGATCAGCCCCAGCATTTT. Protein product: CASSQAAMSDQPQHF. V usage is TRBV4-1 and J usage is TRBJ1-5; no definite D call. CDR1 is MGHRA and CDR2 is YSYEKL in the germline V gene. Trimming shortened V by 1 base and J by 5 bases, and 12 bases separated the two germline ends. CDR3 size: 15 residues.

The chain carries TRBV2 and TRBJ2-5, with D hard to call. The CDR3 is 14 amino acids. Trimming pared 8 bases from V and 0 bases from J, leaving 13 bases between. Germline CDR1 and CDR2: SNHLY and FYNNEI. Here the CDR3 reads CASVLSGYQETQYF. CDR3 in DNA: TGTGCCAGCGTCCTCTCCGGGTACCAAGAGACCCAGTACTTC.

The J gene is TRBJ2-1, the V gene TRBV5-1; TRBD2 agrees at 9 bases. Germline V CDR1 and CDR2: SGHRS, YFSETQ. J lost 8 bases, V lost 0 bases, and 6 bases had no gene match. The CDR3 sequence is 15 residues long. CDR3 residues: CASSLGLAGRHEQFF. In DNA, the CDR3 is TGCGCCAGCAGCTTGGGCCTAGCGGGGCGGCATGAGCAGTTCTTC.

The chain links TRBV30 to TRBJ2-3, with unresolved D. The CDR3 covers 11 residues. The ends were cut back, 5 bases at V and 4 bases at J, with 7 bases in the middle. Germline assignment: CDR1 GTSNPN and CDR2 SVGIG (reference sequence). CDR3: CAWAIADTQYF. In DNA form, the CDR3 reads TGTGCCTGGGCCATTGCAGATACGCAGTATTTT. Looking up the rest from reference TRBV30 and TRBJ2-3 gives the full variable domain: SQTIHQWPATLVQPVGSPLSLECTVEGTSNPNLYWYRQAAGRGLQLLFYSVGIGQISSEVPQNLSASRPQDRQFILSSKKLLLSDSGFYLCAWAIADTQYFGPGTRLTVL.

This clonotype was detected a few times. The V call is TRBV15, the J call TRBJ1-4; no reliable D call. The germline gives CDR1 LNHNV, CDR2 YYDKDF (reference sequence). Trimming removed 5 bases from V and 0 bases from J, with 10 bases in between. The CDR3 runs to 15 residues. As DNA, the CDR3 is TGTGCCACCAGCGGCGGCGGGTCAACTAATGAAAAACTGTTTTTT. This gives the protein CATSGGGSTNEKLFF.

This sequence joins TRBV20-1 and TRBJ2-5; D call uncertain. Germline values: CDR1 DFQATT, CDR2 SNEGSKA (reference sequence). There are 16 residues in the CDR3. V lost 0 bases and J lost 4, with 18 bases in between. The CDR3 here is CSARDRARNALETQYF. CDR3 DNA sequence: TGCAGTGCTAGAGATCGGGCTCGTAATGCGCTAGAGACCCAGTACTTC.

This clonotype was counted between two and nine times. This chain joins TRBV5-1 and TRBJ1-1; D is undetermined. CDR3 length: 14 residues. Germline V gene data show CDR1 as SGHRS and CDR2 as YFSETQ. V dropped 0 bases and J dropped 5 bases, with 11 bases sitting between them. CDR3 coding DNA: TGCGCCAGCAGCTTGGTTCAGGCGGGGACTGAAGCTTTCTTT. It specifies CASSLVQAGTEAFF.

The chain employs TRBV12-3 or TRBV12-4 and TRBJ1-2; 7 bases match TRBD1. J was trimmed by 10 bases and V by 5 bases; bases with no gene match: 13. The CDR3 covers 14 residues. The CDR3 loop is CASSMRQGRSTYTF. CDR3 bases: TGTGCCAGCAGTATGAGACAGGGACGTTCAACCTACACCTTC.

The chain carries TRBV12-5 and TRBJ2-6, with 7 bases that match TRBD1. The CDR3 consists of 16 residues. In germline, CDR1 is LGHNT, CDR2 FRNRAP. V trimming: 5 bases; J trimming: 2 bases; junction bases outside the gene matches: 6. In DNA form, the CDR3 reads TGTGCTAGTGGTGTAACAGGGGACACTGGGGCCAACGTCCTGACTTTC. The encoded protein is CASGVTGDTGANVLTF.

V gene TRBV6-6 combines with J gene TRBJ1-4; D is unresolved. Germline CDR1 and CDR2: MNHNY and SVGAGI (reference sequence). This CDR3 spans 12 amino acids. The V end was cut by 2 bases, the J end by 4 bases, with 2 bases between. The CDR3 coding sequence is TGTGCCAGCAGTTACGATAATGAAAAACTGTTTTTT. As protein: CASSYDNEKLFF.

The chain has TRBV30 and TRBJ1-3, with D tentatively TRBD1 (6 bases). Germline lookup yields CDR1 GTSNPN and CDR2 SVGIG (reference sequence). CDR3 length equals 14 residues. V gave up 4 bases and J gave up 0 bases, with 10 bases separating them. In DNA, the CDR3 is TGTGCCTGGACCGGACAGACCTCTGGAAACACCATATATTTT. Encoded protein: CAWTGQTSGNTIYF.

The chain recombines TRBV18 with TRBJ2-5; D may be TRBD1 (6 bases). The DNA end lines up better with TRBJ2-1; the J call may be wrong. The CDR3 extends over 14 amino acids. Germline assignment: CDR1 KGHSH and CDR2 LQKENI. This chain's CDR3 is CASSRSNQGPEQFF. CDR3 nucleotides: TGTGCCAGCTCACGATCAAATCAGGGGCCTGAGCAGTTCTTC.

The chain uses TRBV7-2 and TRBJ2-3, with 8 bases identical to TRBD2. The CDR3 has 16 amino acids. From germline, CDR1 is SGHTA and CDR2 FQGNSA. V dropped 9 bases and J dropped 2; count of bases not matched to a gene: 13. This CDR3 reads CARSSETSGYTDTQYF. CDR3 nucleotides: TGTGCCAGGAGCAGTGAAACTAGCGGCTACACAGATACGCAGTATTTT. The whole variable domain, remainder taken from reference TRBV7-2 and TRBJ2-3, is GAGVSQSPSNKVTEKGKDVELRCDPISGHTALYWYRQSLGQGLEFLIYFQGNSAPDKSGLPSDRFSAERTGGSVSTLTIQRTQQEDSAVYLCARSSETSGYTDTQYFGPGTRLTVL.